This T cell receptor beta chain derives from a study of blood T cells in healthy people across ages. This clonotype was seen more than once but under ten times. The germline V gene has CDR1 LGHDT and CDR2 YNNKEL (reference sequence). CDR3 length: 17 residues. Trimming cost V 1 base and J 1 base; bases outside gene matches: 6. A second about 6 to 12 cycle PCR used barcoded and J-beta primers. Every cDNA molecule carried a tag from a template-switch adaptor bearing 12 random nucleotides. Each sample provided no less than 2.5 million CDR3-containing paired-end reads. Using its own MiXCR run on the 5' RACE reads, TCRdb lists one record per CDR3 protein. The sample lists around 1.5 million distinct CDR3 sequences; roughly 32% were seen once. It was ten milliliters of peripheral blood that were drawn from each donor.

Sequenced input: blood. This clonotype originated in a woman in her twenties or thirties in good health. V usage is TRBV3-1 and J usage is TRBJ2-3; 9 bases map to TRBD2. The DNA of the CDR3 is TGTGCCAGCAGCCAAGGTCTGAGGACTAGCGGCACAGATACGCAGTATTTT. It translates to CASSQGLRTSGTDTQYF.